This T cell receptor beta chain was identified during a study of T cell responses to AZD1222 COVID-19 vaccine. Study-level findings and limits: Clonal diversity was possibly underestimated, and white British individuals and females predominated among donors.

The V gene's germline CDR1 is SGDLS and CDR2 YYNGEE. This CDR3 spans 15 amino acids. The V and J ends lost 3 bases and 0 bases, in that order; junction bases with no gene match: 1. In regard to this clone: Antigen: not known.

The table came from immunoSEQ multiplex PCR; TCRdb's copy has only in-frame clones and leaves some out. This table has fewer than 150,000 clones, less than 95% appearing once. Sequencing used peripheral blood, obtained on day 0 of AZD1222 vaccination. This clonotype was sampled from an adult in good health. The rearrangement uses TRBV9 and TRBJ2-3; 10 bases agree with TRBD1. CDR3 sequence: CASSGQGASTDTQYF. The CDR3 nucleotides are TGTGCCAGCAGCGGACAGGGGGCGAGCACAGATACGCAGTATTTT.